Below are 22 T cell receptor beta chains sequenced from a single sample in a study of blood T cell repertoires in COVID-19. Data came from immunoSEQ multiplex PCR; TCRdb stores just in-frame clones and leaves some out. The table lists some 150,000 clones, roughly 80% of them singletons. Sequenced material: peripheral blood. These receptors all stem from a woman in her forties with active or convalescent COVID-19.

The J gene is TRBJ2-5, the V gene TRBV5-1; 8 bases agree with TRBD1. This CDR3 is 15 amino acids long. The J segment lost 5 bases and the V segment lost 0 bases, leaving 6 bases of the junction unmatched. Per the germline V gene, CDR1 is SGHRS and CDR2 is YFSETQ. CDR3 amino acids: CASSLEGRGPETQYF. The CDR3 bases are TGCGCCAGCAGCTTGGAAGGCAGGGGGCCGGAGACCCAGTACTTC.

V usage is TRBV19 and J usage is TRBJ1-3, with TRBD1 identical over 8 bases. Unmatched junction bases numbered 6, after V lost 1 base and J lost 4 bases. Germline V gene lookup returns CDR1 LNHDA and CDR2 SQIVND (reference sequence). CDR3 size: 16 residues. The CDR3 DNA reads TGTGCCAGTAGTATAGTTGCAGGGGGCTCCGGAAACACCATATATTTT. Residues: CASSIVAGGSGNTIYF.

V and J are TRBV2 and TRBJ2-5; TRBD1 might be the D (6 bases). Germline loops: CDR1 SNHLY, CDR2 FYNNEI. The CDR3 spans 14 residues. V gave up 4 bases and J gave up 2 bases, with 11 bases separating them. The CDR3 DNA sequence: TGTGCCAGCAGTGCATGGGGGCTGCAAGAGACCCAGTACTTC. As protein: CASSAWGLQETQYF. Full variable domain (remainder filled in from reference TRBV2 and TRBJ2-5): EPEVTQTPSHQVTQMGQEVILRCVPISNHLYFYWYRQILGQKVEFLVSFYNNEISEKSEIFDDQFSVERPDGSNFTLKIRSTKLEDSAMYFCASSAWGLQETQYFGPGTRLLVL.

The chain couples TRBV28 to TRBJ1-2; D perhaps matches TRBD1 (5 bases). CDR1 is MDHEN, CDR2 SYDVKM, per germline. The CDR3 loop spans 14 amino acids. V was pared by 6 bases and J by 2 bases, with 13 bases between. The CDR3 is CASSVTTGNYGYTF. Written as DNA, the CDR3 is TGTGCCAGCAGCGTCACCACAGGCAACTATGGCTACACCTTC.

Of note for this clone: The sample has other DNA sequences that encode this CDR3 too. The rearrangement uses TRBV2 and TRBJ2-2; 8 nucleotides line up with TRBD2. Trimming cost V 8 bases and J 4 bases; bases outside gene matches: 3. Germline assignment: CDR1 SNHLY and CDR2 FYNNEI. The CDR3 covers 13 residues. The CDR3 sequence: CASRREGTGELFF. CDR3 nucleotides: TGTGCCAGCCGTCGGGAGGGCACCGGGGAGCTGTTTTTT.

The rearrangement uses TRBV5-1 and TRBJ2-7; 8 bases agree with TRBD1. CDR3 length equals 15 residues. CDR1 is SGHRS and CDR2 is YFSETQ in the germline V gene. V shed 4 bases and J 5 bases; nucleotides not matched to a gene: 11. CDR3 sequence reads: CASSKDRDLYDEQYF. The CDR3 DNA sequence: TGCGCCAGCAGCAAGGACAGGGACCTTTATGACGAGCAGTACTTC.

The V gene is TRBV7-9, the J gene TRBJ1-5, with TRBD1 as a possible D gene (6 bases). Per germline, CDR1 SEHNR and CDR2 FQNEAQ (reference sequence). The CDR3 has 12 residues. The germline V and J ends were trimmed by 5 bases and 7 bases, with 9 bases remaining between them. The CDR3 bases are TGTGCCAGCAGCAACAGGGAACAGCCCCAGCATTTT. Amino acids: CASSNREQPQHF.

J is TRBJ1-5 and V is TRBV19; D unclear. The germline V gene has CDR1 LNHDA and CDR2 SQIVND (reference sequence). Between the trimmed V and J ends, which lost 3 bases and 4 bases, there was a span of 4 bases. The length of the CDR3 is 12 residues. CDR3 bases: TGTGCCAGTAGTATCGGTAATCAGCCCCAGCATTTT. Encoded protein: CASSIGNQPQHF.

The rearrangement uses TRBV2 and TRBJ1-2, with 7 bases matching TRBD1. After removal of 2 bases from V and 5 bases from J, the junction contained 5 bases not matched to a gene. Germline values: CDR1 SNHLY, CDR2 FYNNEI. The CDR3 is 14 residues long. The CDR3 DNA reads TGTGCCAGCAGTGAACAGGGCAGGGGGTATGGCTACACCTTC. This encodes CASSEQGRGYGYTF. The full variable domain, completed using reference TRBV2 and TRBJ1-2, is EPEVTQTPSHQVTQMGQEVILRCVPISNHLYFYWYRQILGQKVEFLVSFYNNEISEKSEIFDDQFSVERPDGSNFTLKIRSTKLEDSAMYFCASSEQGRGYGYTFGSGTRLTVV.

The rearrangement links TRBV19 to TRBJ1-1, with D possibly matching TRBD1 (5 bases). V gave up 7 bases and J gave up 3 bases, with 15 bases separating them. This CDR3 spans 14 amino acids. CDR1 LNHDA and CDR2 SQIVND come from the germline V gene (reference sequence). The CDR3 loop is CASTSGFVYTEAFF. The CDR3 coding sequence is TGTGCCAGTACGTCAGGGTTTGTGTACACTGAAGCTTTCTTT.

J is TRBJ1-2 and V is TRBV11-2, with D perhaps matching TRBD1 (6 bases). Germline assignment: CDR1 SGHAT and CDR2 FQNNGV. The length of the CDR3 is 14 residues. CDR3 in amino acids: CGLGGAVPNYGYTF. In nucleotides, the CDR3 is TGTGGTTTAGGGGGGGCAGTTCCTAACTATGGCTACACCTTC.

The chain has TRBV27 and TRBJ2-1; D ambiguous. Trimming pared 5 bases from V and 9 bases from J, leaving 14 bases between. CDR3 size: 13 residues. The germline V gene encodes CDR1 MNHEY and CDR2 SMNVEV (reference sequence). CDR3 protein: CASSPSRVGEQFF. The CDR3 nucleotides read TGTGCCAGCAGTCCGTCTCGGGTTGGTGAGCAGTTCTTC.

V is TRBV9 and J is TRBJ2-2; 8 bases are shared with TRBD2. Germline values: CDR1 SGDLS, CDR2 YYNGEE. J gave up 9 bases and V 2 bases, and 12 bases lay outside the gene matches. This CDR3 spans 16 amino acids. The CDR3 DNA sequence: TGTGCCAGCAGCGTCCAGGGACTAGGAGGGGGTAGGGAGCTGTTTTTT. It is translated as CASSVQGLGGGRELFF.

CDR3: CATSILGSDTEAFF. CDR3 DNA sequence: TGTGCCACCAGCATTCTAGGCAGTGACACTGAAGCTTTCTTT. This chain connects TRBV15 to TRBJ1-1; D call uncertain. CDR1 and CDR2 (germline): LNHNV, YYDKDF (reference sequence). The ends were cut back, 4 bases at V and 3 bases at J, with 12 bases in the middle. The CDR3 consists of 14 residues.

This chain links TRBV28 with TRBJ2-7; TRBD1 matches 9 bases. The CDR3 loop spans 17 amino acids. The V gene end was trimmed by 7 bases and the J gene end by 0 bases; junction bases not matched to a gene: 13. Looked up from germline, CDR1 is MDHEN and CDR2 is SYDVKM. CDR3 region: CASTRTPTGGLSYEQYF. The CDR3 DNA is TGTGCCAGCACCCGAACCCCCACAGGGGGCCTCTCCTACGAGCAGTACTTC.

The chain employs TRBV18 and TRBJ1-1; no clear D. CDR3 length: 16 residues. Per germline, CDR1 KGHSH and CDR2 LQKENI. Trimming left V 1 base short and J 0 bases short, with 12 bases between. The CDR3 DNA reads TGTGCCAGCTCACCACACCCCCCGGGGATGAACACTGAAGCTTTCTTT. Its protein product is CASSPHPPGMNTEAFF.

Comment on this clone: A junction end diverges from the germline sequence, so it may reflect a read error. Other DNA sequences in the same sample also yield this CDR3. V gene TRBV19 combines with J gene TRBJ1-2, with D maybe TRBD1 (6 bases). The CDR3 loop spans 15 amino acids. In germline, CDR1 is LNHDA, CDR2 SQIVND (reference sequence). Here the CDR3 DNA reads TGTGCCAGTAGTATTGGGGACAATAGTAACTATGGCTACACCTTT. Its protein is CASSIGDNSNYGYTF.

V and J are TRBV19 and TRBJ1-2; 7 bases map to TRBD1. Trimming at V came to 3 bases and at J to 2 bases, leaving 9 bases not matched to a gene. The germline gives CDR1 LNHDA, CDR2 SQIVND (reference sequence). The CDR3 has 16 amino acids. The CDR3 loop reads CASSIPPGQINYGYTF. The CDR3 nucleotides are TGTGCCAGTAGTATTCCTCCGGGACAGATAAACTATGGCTACACCTTC. Full variable domain (outside the CDR3, taken from reference TRBV19 and TRBJ1-2): DGGITQSPKYLFRKEGQNVTLSCEQNLNHDAMYWYRQDPGQGLRLIYYSQIVNDFQKGDIAEGYSVSREKKESFPLTVTSAQKNPTAFYLCASSIPPGQINYGYTFGSGTRLTVV.

The CDR3 DNA reads TGTGCCAGCAGCTTAGCGCCACAGGGCGCCTACGAGCAGTACTTC. This encodes CASSLAPQGAYEQYF. The chain has TRBV7-2 and TRBJ2-7, with D possibly being TRBD1 (6 bases). CDR1 is SGHTA, CDR2 FQGNSA, per germline. CDR3 length: 15 amino acids. V was cut by 0 bases and J by 2 bases, with 11 bases left in between.

The V gene is TRBV27, the J gene TRBJ1-4; tentative D call: TRBD1 (5 bases). This CDR3 is built from 14 residues. Trimming shortened V by 4 bases and J by 3 bases, and 9 bases separated the two germline ends. The germline V gene encodes CDR1 MNHEY and CDR2 SMNVEV (reference sequence). The CDR3 DNA is TGTGCCAGCAGTTCGGGGGGACCTAATGAAAAACTGTTTTTT. Protein sequence: CASSSGGPNEKLFF.

The chain employs TRBV7-6 and TRBJ2-7; perhaps TRBD1 as D (6 bases). The V and J ends lost 5 bases and 4 bases respectively, with 24 bases between them. The germline V gene encodes CDR1 SGHVS and CDR2 FNYEAQ. This CDR3 has 17 residues. The CDR3 DNA reads TGTGCCAGCAGCCCCGCTCGACAGGCCGTGGGAGCATACGAGCAGTACTTC. It yields the protein CASSPARQAVGAYEQYF.

The chain recombines TRBV5-1 with TRBJ1-1, with unresolved D. Trimming stripped 5 bases from V and 0 bases from J, with 11 bases between. CDR1 is SGHRS and CDR2 is YFSETQ in the germline V gene. CDR3 length: 14 amino acids. This CDR3 is CASSSQAVNTEAFF. The CDR3 DNA reads as TGCGCCAGCAGTTCGCAGGCCGTGAACACTGAAGCTTTCTTT. The full variable domain, with the rest looked up from reference TRBV5-1 and TRBJ1-1, is KAGVTQTPRYLIKTRGQQVTLSCSPISGHRSVSWYQQTPGQGLQFLFEYFSETQRNKGNFPGRFSGRQFSNSRSEMNVSTLELGDSALYLCASSSQAVNTEAFFGQGTRLTVV.